One sample yielded the 30 T cell receptor beta chains listed below, sequenced in a study of vaccination effects on CD4 cells after COVID-19. These TCRs are of unknown antigen specificity. Antigen-specific CD4+ T cells were expanded with viral peptide pools in the ViraFEST assay before sequencing. At the end of around 11 days of culture, CD4+ T cells were isolated. In the vaccine recipients, nucleocapsid antibodies were negative and there was no prior SARS-CoV-2 infection. Here immunoSEQ multiplex PCR was the method, and the copy in TCRdb shows in-frame clones only, minus some. Of tens of thousands of clones listed, more than 70% are singletons. Sequences were derived from CD4+ T cells from PBMCs cultured with HCoV-NL63 spike peptides, sampled before COVID-19 vaccination. The receptors here all came from a human donor who received a COVID-19 vaccine.

V and J are TRBV5-1 and TRBJ2-1; 9 bases fit TRBD1. The CDR3 has 15 amino acids. Unmatched junction bases numbered 6, after V lost 2 bases and J lost 6 bases. Germline-derived CDR1 and CDR2 are SGHRS and YFSETQ. CDR3 sequence (DNA): TGCGCCAGCAGCTTTGGACAGGGGAGTAGCAATGAGCAGTTCTTC. It specifies CASSFGQGSSNEQFF.

A few counts support this clone. The rearrangement links TRBV7-9 to TRBJ1-6, with unresolved D. The CDR3 loop spans 13 amino acids. Germline values: CDR1 SEHNR, CDR2 FQNEAQ (reference sequence). Trimming took off 1 base at V and 5 bases at J, with 3 bases between the two ends. CDR3 protein: CASSLDNNSPLHF. As DNA, the CDR3 is TGTGCCAGCAGCTTAGACAATAATTCACCCCTCCACTTT.

This clone was detected only a few times. The chain recombines TRBV5-1 with TRBJ1-4; a weak D match, TRBD1 (5 bases). Germline V lookup: CDR1 SGHRS, CDR2 YFSETQ. The V end was cut by 0 bases, the J end by 1 base, with 13 bases between. CDR3 length equals 17 residues. CDR3 sequence reads: CASSLVDRIGTNEKLFF. The CDR3 DNA sequence: TGCGCCAGCAGCTTGGTTGACAGAATTGGAACTAATGAAAAACTGTTTTTT.

This clone showed up just a few times. This chain connects TRBV14 to TRBJ2-7, with a tentative D call TRBD1 (6 bases). V was cut by 4 bases and J by 8 bases, with 18 bases left in between. There are 14 residues in the CDR3. Germline V lookup: CDR1 SGHDN, CDR2 FVKESK. DNA of the CDR3: TGTGCCAGCAGCCCTCTCACCTCAACAGGGCAGCAGTACGTC. Protein sequence: CASSPLTSTGQQYV.

The V and J genes are TRBV12-3 or TRBV12-4 and TRBJ2-5; D gene uncertain. The V gene lost 3 bases and the J gene lost 1 base, with 6 bases spanning the gap. CDR3 length equals 13 residues. The CDR3 DNA reads as TGTGCCAGCAGTTTGGTGCTCCAAGAGACCCAGTACTTC. Translation: CASSLVLQETQYF.

The chain recombines TRBV28 with TRBJ2-5; D ambiguous. Looked up from germline, CDR1 is MDHEN and CDR2 is SYDVKM. CDR3 length: 13 amino acids. V lost 6 bases to trimming and J lost 1 base, with 9 bases between them. In nucleotides, the CDR3 is TGTGCCAGCAGAACTCGAATCCAAGAGACCCAGTACTTC. This codes for CASRTRIQETQYF. Full variable domain (missing parts from reference TRBV28 and TRBJ2-5): DVKVTQSSRYLVKRTGEKVFLECVQDMDHENMFWYRQDPGLGLRLIYFSYDVKMKEKGDIPEGYSVSREKKERFSLILESASTNQTSMYLCASRTRIQETQYFGPGTRLLVL.

The chain combines TRBV6-5 with TRBJ1-3; no clear D gene. Germline CDR1 reads MNHEY; CDR2 reads SVGAGI. The V gene lost 2 bases and the J gene lost 0 bases, with 11 bases spanning the gap. CDR3 length: 16 residues. CDR3 protein: CASSYGVSSSGNTIYF. CDR3 sequence (DNA): TGTGCCAGCAGTTACGGGGTGTCCAGCTCTGGAAACACCATATATTTT.

V usage is TRBV24-1 and J usage is TRBJ2-3, with D perhaps matching TRBD1 (5 bases). Germline CDR1 is KGHDR and CDR2 is SFDVKD. Trimming took 6 bases from V and 6 from J, leaving 6 bases between them. The CDR3 covers 11 residues. The CDR3 region has the DNA TGTGCCACCAGTTCAGGGGATACGCAGTATTTT. Amino acid sequence: CATSSGDTQYF.

The chain couples TRBV9 to TRBJ2-1, with D possibly TRBD1 on 6 matching bases. Germline V gives CDR1 SGDLS, CDR2 YYNGEE. The germline V and J ends were trimmed by 4 bases and 6 bases, with 11 bases remaining between them. This CDR3 spans 13 amino acids. CDR3 sequence: CASSPSTGNEQFF. The CDR3, as DNA: TGTGCCAGCAGCCCATCGACAGGCAATGAGCAGTTCTTC.

This clone was detected once. In DNA form, the CDR3 reads TGTGCCAGCAGCCCGTGGGAGCGGGGTAGGGAGACCCAGTACTTC. Its protein product is CASSPWERGRETQYF. This rearrangement joins TRBV9 to TRBJ2-5; 7 bases line up with TRBD2. J gave up 5 bases and V 4 bases, and 11 bases lay outside the gene matches. Germline V gene lookup returns CDR1 SGDLS and CDR2 YYNGEE. The CDR3 is 15 residues long.

CDR3: CASSPDRRSGYTF. The CDR3 nucleotides read TGTGCCAGCAGTCCGGACAGACGATCCGGCTACACCTTC. This chain uses TRBV11-1 with TRBJ1-2; D might be TRBD1 (6 bases). Trimming removed 6 bases from V and 8 bases from J, with 16 bases in between. CDR3 length: 13 amino acids. Germline V gene data show CDR1 as SGHAT and CDR2 as FQDESV (reference sequence). The variable domain in full, with the rest retrieved from reference TRBV11-1 and TRBJ1-2, is EAEVAQSPRYKITEKSQAVAFWCDPISGHATLYWYRQILGQGPELLVQFQDESVVDDSQLPKDRFSAERLKGVDSTLKIQPAELGDSAMYLCASSPDRRSGYTFGSGTRLTVV.

The genes are TRBV3-1 (or the pseudogene TRBV3-2) and TRBJ2-7; unclear D gene. Germline CDR1 reads LGHDT; CDR2 reads YNNKEL (reference sequence). The CDR3 runs to 14 residues. V dropped 2 bases and J dropped 2 bases, with 10 bases sitting between them. This CDR3 reads CASSQRPPPYEQYV. The CDR3 nucleotides are TGTGCCAGCAGCCAAAGGCCCCCACCCTACGAGCAGTACGTC.

The V gene is TRBV14, the J gene TRBJ1-4; D perhaps matches TRBD1 (6 bases). Germline V gene lookup returns CDR1 SGHDN and CDR2 FVKESK. The CDR3 length is 18 residues. V lost 1 base to trimming and J lost 5 bases, with 20 bases between them. CDR3 amino acids: CASSQGKISGQLNEKLFF. In DNA, the CDR3 is TGTGCCAGCAGCCAAGGGAAGATATCTGGACAGCTGAATGAAAAACTGTTTTTT.

The rearrangement links TRBV9 to TRBJ2-5; 7 bases are shared with TRBD1. V dropped 2 bases and J dropped 2; count of bases not matched to a gene: 6. The germline V gene encodes CDR1 SGDLS and CDR2 YYNGEE. The CDR3 totals 15 residues. CDR3: CASSVWDSDQETQYF. The DNA of the CDR3 is TGTGCCAGCAGCGTGTGGGACAGTGATCAAGAGACCCAGTACTTC.

V is TRBV11-3 and J is TRBJ1-1; D perhaps matches TRBD1 (6 bases). V lost 5 bases, J lost 4 bases, and 14 bases lay in between. The length of the CDR3 is 14 residues. CDR1 is SGHNT, CDR2 YENEEA, per germline. CDR3 sequence reads: CASSPNPGATEAFF. The CDR3 DNA sequence: TGTGCCAGCAGCCCCAATCCAGGGGCCACTGAAGCTTTCTTT.

The sample holds a few counts of this clone. The chain links TRBV7-2 to TRBJ1-1; D is unclear. The germline gives CDR1 SGHTA, CDR2 FQGNSA. This CDR3 has 12 residues. V gave up 3 bases and J gave up 4 bases, with 6 bases separating them. The CDR3 sequence is CASSLRPTEAFF. Written as DNA, the CDR3 is TGTGCCAGCAGCTTGAGACCCACTGAAGCTTTCTTT.

The genes are TRBV18 and TRBJ2-5; a possible D gene is TRBD2 (6 bases). The CDR3 has 18 amino acids. Germline V gene lookup returns CDR1 KGHSH and CDR2 LQKENI. Trimming shortened V by 3 bases and J by 2 bases, and 22 bases separated the two germline ends. CDR3 amino acids: CASSPHGPGVTIQETQYF. In DNA, the CDR3 is TGTGCCAGCTCACCGCACGGGCCGGGAGTAACTATACAAGAGACCCAGTACTTC.

On this clone: Germline is not matched at one junction end, which may reflect a read error. The chain employs TRBV28 and TRBJ1-1; 8 bases agree with TRBD1. The CDR3 consists of 15 residues. The germline gives CDR1 MDHEN, CDR2 SYDVKM. CDR3 DNA sequence: TGTGTCAGCAGTCCACCGGGACAGGCGAACACTGAAGCTTTCTTT. Amino acid sequence: CVSSPPGQANTEAFF.

The chain employs TRBV3-1 (or the pseudogene TRBV3-2) and TRBJ1-5; TRBD1 matches 7 bases. V lost 2 bases, J lost 11 bases, and 9 bases stayed unmatched. The CDR3 covers 14 residues. Germline-derived CDR1 and CDR2 are LGHDT and YNNKEL (reference sequence). This CDR3 reads CASSQQGQSGAQHF. CDR3 sequence (DNA): TGTGCCAGCAGCCAACAGGGACAGTCAGGGGCCCAGCATTTT.

This sequence joins TRBV7-3 and TRBJ2-7; TRBD2 matches 8 bases. V was clipped by 7 bases and J by 2 bases; unmatched bases: 10. Germline-derived CDR1 and CDR2 are SGHTA and FQGTGA. CDR3 length equals 15 residues. The CDR3, as DNA: TGTGCCAGCATCAGGGGCGGGGGGCTTCCCTACGAGCAGTACGTC. Protein: CASIRGGGLPYEQYV.

V usage is TRBV10-2 and J usage is TRBJ1-3; D remains ambiguous. V was shortened by 1 base and J by 3 bases, with 4 bases between the two germline ends. This CDR3 has 13 residues. The V gene's germline CDR1 is WSHSY and CDR2 SAAADI. This chain's CDR3 is CASSELIGNTIYF. CDR3 DNA: TGCGCCAGCAGTGAGTTAATTGGAAACACCATATATTTT.

The J gene is TRBJ2-6, the V gene TRBV18; the match to TRBD1 covers 8 bases. Trimming cost V 4 bases and J 1 base; bases outside gene matches: 6. This CDR3 comprises 17 residues. Germline loops: CDR1 KGHSH, CDR2 LQKENI. CDR3 region: CASSLGQGNSGANVLTF. CDR3 nucleotide sequence: TGTGCCAGCTCACTAGGACAGGGAAATTCTGGGGCCAACGTCCTGACTTTC.

This rearrangement joins TRBV5-1 to TRBJ2-2; 8 bases agree with TRBD1. Judging by the DNA end, TRBJ1-3 fits better; the J call may be wrong. The CDR3 sequence is 16 residues long. In germline, CDR1 is SGHRS, CDR2 YFSETQ. CDR3 sequence (DNA): TGCGCCAGCGCCAACCAAGGACAGGGCTCTGGAAACACCATATATTTT. This codes for CASANQGQGSGNTIYF.

J is TRBJ2-3 and V is TRBV2; possible D gene TRBD2, 6 bases. V gave up 6 bases and J gave up 8 bases, with 18 bases separating them. Germline loops: CDR1 SNHLY, CDR2 FYNNEI. The CDR3 totals 14 residues. The CDR3 spells CASSGDSSGGTQYF. The CDR3 DNA is TGTGCCAGCAGCGGGGACTCCTCCGGCGGTACGCAGTATTTT.

V is TRBV6-5 and J is TRBJ2-2; TRBD1 might be the D (6 bases). The CDR3 loop spans 12 amino acids. The V gene's germline CDR1 is MNHEY and CDR2 SVGAGI. V dropped 10 bases and J dropped 5 bases, with 11 bases sitting between them. The DNA for the CDR3 is TGTGCCATAGAAGGGGGTACCGGGGAGCTGTTTTTT. This gives the protein CAIEGGTGELFF.

CDR3 region: CASPSISGHSTDTQYF. CDR3 sequence (DNA): TGTGCCAGCCCTAGTATATCGGGACATAGCACAGATACGCAGTATTTT. The V call is TRBV5-8, the J call TRBJ2-3; tentatively, D is TRBD1 (6 bases). The V gene's germline CDR1 is SGHTS and CDR2 YDEGEE. Trimming left V 7 bases short and J 0 bases short, with 18 bases between. The length of the CDR3 is 16 residues.

This clone was recorded only once. The chain recombines TRBV6-5 with TRBJ1-1; 7 bases align to TRBD1. From germline, CDR1 is MNHEY and CDR2 SVGAGI. V dropped 2 bases and J dropped 11; count of bases not matched to a gene: 11. The CDR3 has 14 amino acids. The CDR3 nucleotides read TGTGCCAGCAGTTACGCGGGAGACAGGGCGGCGGCTTTCTTT. It specifies CASSYAGDRAAAFF.

This clone showed up just once. The chain couples TRBV12-5 to TRBJ2-5; either TRBD1 or TRBD2 may supply D (5 bases each). Germline-derived CDR1 and CDR2 are LGHNT and FRNRAP. The length of the CDR3 is 15 residues. Trimming removed 4 bases from V and 4 bases from J, with 16 bases in between. The chain's CDR3 is CASGSSGLGGETQYF. The CDR3 DNA reads as TGTGCTAGTGGTTCCTCAGGGTTAGGAGGAGAGACCCAGTACTTC.

This clone was recorded only once. CDR3 region: CASRNSGANVLTF. CDR3 bases: TGTGCCAGCAGAAACTCTGGGGCCAACGTCCTGACTTTC. V usage is TRBV14 and J usage is TRBJ2-6; no clear D gene. Germline values: CDR1 SGHDN, CDR2 FVKESK. This CDR3 region has 13 residues. Trimming removed 6 bases at V and 0 bases at J, with 3 bases between.

The chain joins TRBV21-1 to TRBJ1-5. TRBV21-1 is annotated as a pseudogene. This CDR3 spans 17 amino acids. This chain's CDR3 is CASSNFVRPLEGQPQHF. CDR3 DNA: TGTGCCAGCAGCAATTTCGTCAGGCCGCTGGAGGGGCAGCCCCAGCATTTT.